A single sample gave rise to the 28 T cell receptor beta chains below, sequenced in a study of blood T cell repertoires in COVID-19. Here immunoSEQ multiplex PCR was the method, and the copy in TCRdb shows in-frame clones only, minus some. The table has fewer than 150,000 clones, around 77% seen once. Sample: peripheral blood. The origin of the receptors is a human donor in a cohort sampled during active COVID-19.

CDR3 bases: TGTGCCAGCAGCCCCCTGGGGCGGGGGGGCCCTACCAAAAACATTCAGTACTTC. Its translation is CASSPLGRGGPTKNIQYF. The rearrangement uses TRBV5-6 and TRBJ2-4, with 9 bases fitting TRBD2. V lost 4 bases and J lost 2; bases outside the gene matches: 13. Germline V gene sequence: CDR1 SGHDT, CDR2 YYEEEE. The CDR3 spans 18 residues.

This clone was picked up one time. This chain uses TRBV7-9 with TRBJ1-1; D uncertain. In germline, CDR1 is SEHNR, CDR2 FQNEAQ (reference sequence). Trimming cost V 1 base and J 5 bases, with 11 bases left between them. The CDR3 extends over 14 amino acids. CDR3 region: CASSLGPAGTEAFF. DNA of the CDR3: TGTGCCAGCAGCTTAGGACCCGCCGGGACTGAAGCTTTCTTT.

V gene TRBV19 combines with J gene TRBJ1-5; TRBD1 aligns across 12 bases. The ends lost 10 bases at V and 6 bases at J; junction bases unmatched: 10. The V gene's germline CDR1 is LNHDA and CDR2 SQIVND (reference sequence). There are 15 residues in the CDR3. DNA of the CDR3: TGTGCCACCGCCTTGGGACAGGGGGCCGGTCAGCCCCAGCATTTT. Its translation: CATALGQGAGQPQHF.

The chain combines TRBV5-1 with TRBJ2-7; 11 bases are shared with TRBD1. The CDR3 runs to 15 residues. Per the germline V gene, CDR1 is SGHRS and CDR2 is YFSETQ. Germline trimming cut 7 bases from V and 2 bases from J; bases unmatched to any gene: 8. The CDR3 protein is CASSATGQGAYEQYF. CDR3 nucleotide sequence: TGCGCCAGCTCCGCTACGGGACAGGGGGCCTACGAGCAGTACTTC.

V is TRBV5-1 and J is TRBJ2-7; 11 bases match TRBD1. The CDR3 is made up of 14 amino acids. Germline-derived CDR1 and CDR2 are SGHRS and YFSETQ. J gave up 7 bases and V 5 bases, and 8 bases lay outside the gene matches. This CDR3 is CASSEDRGRWEQYF. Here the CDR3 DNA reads TGCGCCAGCAGTGAGGACAGGGGGCGGTGGGAGCAGTACTTC.

In nucleotides, the CDR3 is TGTGCCAGTAGATCCGTACAGAATGAAAAACTGTTTTTT. Protein sequence: CASRSVQNEKLFF. V usage is TRBV19 and J usage is TRBJ1-4; no clear D gene. Trimming left V 6 bases short and J 5 bases short, with 10 bases between. CDR3 length: 13 amino acids. Looked up from germline, CDR1 is LNHDA and CDR2 is SQIVND (reference sequence).

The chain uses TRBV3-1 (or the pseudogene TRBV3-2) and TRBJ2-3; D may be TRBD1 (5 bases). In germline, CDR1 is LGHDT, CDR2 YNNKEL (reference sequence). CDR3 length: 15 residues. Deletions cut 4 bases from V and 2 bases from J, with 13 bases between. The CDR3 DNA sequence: TGTGCCAGCAGCCGGGAACAGGTCCTCACAGATACGCAGTATTTT. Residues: CASSREQVLTDTQYF.

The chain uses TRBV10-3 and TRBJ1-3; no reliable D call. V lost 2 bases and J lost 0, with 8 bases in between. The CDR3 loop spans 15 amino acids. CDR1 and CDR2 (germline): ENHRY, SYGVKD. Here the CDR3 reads CAISEDTRSGNTIYF. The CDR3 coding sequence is TGTGCCATCAGTGAGGACACTCGCTCTGGAAACACCATATATTTT.

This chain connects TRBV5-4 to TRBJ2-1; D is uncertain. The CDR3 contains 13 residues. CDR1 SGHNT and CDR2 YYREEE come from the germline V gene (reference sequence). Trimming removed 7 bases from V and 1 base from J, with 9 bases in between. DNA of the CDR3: TGTGCCAGCGAACTTCCGTCCTACAATGAGCAGTTCTTC. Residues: CASELPSYNEQFF.

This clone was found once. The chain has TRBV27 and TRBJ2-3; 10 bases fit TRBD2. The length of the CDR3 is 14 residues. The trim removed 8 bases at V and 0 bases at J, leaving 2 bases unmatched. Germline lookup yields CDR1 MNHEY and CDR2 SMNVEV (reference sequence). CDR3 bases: TGTGCCAGCGGACTAGCGGTTAGCACAGATACGCAGTATTTT. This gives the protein CASGLAVSTDTQYF.

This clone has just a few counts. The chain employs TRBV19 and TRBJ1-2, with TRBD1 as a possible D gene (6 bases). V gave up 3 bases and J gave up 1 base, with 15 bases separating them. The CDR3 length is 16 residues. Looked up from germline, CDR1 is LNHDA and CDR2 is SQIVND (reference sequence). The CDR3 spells CASSIPHRTDNYGYTF. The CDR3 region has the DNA TGTGCCAGTAGTATCCCACATCGGACAGATAACTATGGCTACACCTTC.

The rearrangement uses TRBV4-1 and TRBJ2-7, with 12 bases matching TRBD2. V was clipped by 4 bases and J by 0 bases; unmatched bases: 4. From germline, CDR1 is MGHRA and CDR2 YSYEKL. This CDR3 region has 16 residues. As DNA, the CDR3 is TGCGCCAGCAGCCTCGGACTAGCGGGGCCCTCCTACGAGCAGTACTTC. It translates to CASSLGLAGPSYEQYF.

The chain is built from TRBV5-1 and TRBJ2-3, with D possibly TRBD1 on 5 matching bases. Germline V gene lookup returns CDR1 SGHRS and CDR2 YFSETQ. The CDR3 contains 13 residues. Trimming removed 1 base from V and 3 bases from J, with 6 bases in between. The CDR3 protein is CASSLSGTDTQYF. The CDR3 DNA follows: TGCGCCAGCAGCTTGTCAGGGACAGATACGCAGTATTTT.

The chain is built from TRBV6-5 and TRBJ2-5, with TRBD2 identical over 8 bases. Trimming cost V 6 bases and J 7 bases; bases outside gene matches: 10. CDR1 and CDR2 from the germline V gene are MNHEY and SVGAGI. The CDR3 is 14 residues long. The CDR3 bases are TGTGCCAGCAGAGCCCCGGGGGGGCAAACGACCCAGTACTTC. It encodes CASRAPGGQTTQYF.

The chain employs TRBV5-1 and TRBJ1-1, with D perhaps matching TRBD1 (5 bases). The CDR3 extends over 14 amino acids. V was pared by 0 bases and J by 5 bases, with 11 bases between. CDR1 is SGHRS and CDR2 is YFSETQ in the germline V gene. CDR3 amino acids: CASSLGQGSTEAFF. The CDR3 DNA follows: TGCGCCAGCAGCTTGGGGCAGGGTAGTACTGAAGCTTTCTTT.

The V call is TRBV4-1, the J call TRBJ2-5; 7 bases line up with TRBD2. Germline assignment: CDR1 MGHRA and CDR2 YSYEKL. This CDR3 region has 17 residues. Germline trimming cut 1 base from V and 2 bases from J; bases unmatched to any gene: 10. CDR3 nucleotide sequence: TGCGCCAGCAGCCAAGGCCCCCTAGGGACTACACAAGAGACCCAGTACTTC. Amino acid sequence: CASSQGPLGTTQETQYF.

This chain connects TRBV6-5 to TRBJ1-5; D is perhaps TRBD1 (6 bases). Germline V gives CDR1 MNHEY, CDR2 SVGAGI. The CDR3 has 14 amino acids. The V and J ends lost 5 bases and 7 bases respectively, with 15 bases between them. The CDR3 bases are TGTGCCAGCAGTCCAGTCCAGGGGAGCCAGCCCCAGCATTTT. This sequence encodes CASSPVQGSQPQHF.

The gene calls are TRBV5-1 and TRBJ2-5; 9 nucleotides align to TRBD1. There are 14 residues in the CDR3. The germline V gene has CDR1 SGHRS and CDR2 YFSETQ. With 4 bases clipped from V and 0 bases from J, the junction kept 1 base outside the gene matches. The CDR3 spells CASSGQGHQETQYF. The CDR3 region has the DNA TGCGCCAGCAGCGGACAGGGGCACCAAGAGACCCAGTACTTC.

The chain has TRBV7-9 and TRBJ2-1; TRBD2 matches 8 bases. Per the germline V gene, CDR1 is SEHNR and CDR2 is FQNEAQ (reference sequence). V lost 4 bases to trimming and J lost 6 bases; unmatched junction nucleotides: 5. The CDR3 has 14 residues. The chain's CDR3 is CASSSAGGGNEQFF. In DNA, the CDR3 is TGTGCCAGCAGCTCGGCGGGGGGCGGCAATGAGCAGTTCTTC.

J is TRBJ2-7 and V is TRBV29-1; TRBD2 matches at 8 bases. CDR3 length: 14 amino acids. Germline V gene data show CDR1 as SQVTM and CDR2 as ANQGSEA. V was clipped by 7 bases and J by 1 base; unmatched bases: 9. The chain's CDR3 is CSAGGTSGSYEQYF. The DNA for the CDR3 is TGCAGCGCCGGCGGAACTAGCGGATCCTACGAGCAGTACTTC.

The CDR3 here is CASSLARNQPQHF. The CDR3 DNA reads as TGTGCCAGCAGTTTAGCCAGGAATCAGCCCCAGCATTTT. The chain combines TRBV27 with TRBJ1-5; D is uncertain. Trimming cost V 2 bases and J 4 bases, with 6 bases left between them. CDR1 MNHEY and CDR2 SMNVEV come from the germline V gene (reference sequence). The CDR3 spans 13 residues.

CDR3 region: CASSFSSTGGEQYF. Here the CDR3 DNA reads TGTGCCAGCAGTTTTTCCTCGACAGGGGGGGAGCAGTACTTC. The chain has TRBV27 and TRBJ2-7; TRBD1 matches 9 bases. Germline V gene data show CDR1 as MNHEY and CDR2 as SMNVEV (reference sequence). The CDR3 contains 14 residues. The J segment lost 7 bases and the V segment lost 3 bases, leaving 7 bases of the junction unmatched.

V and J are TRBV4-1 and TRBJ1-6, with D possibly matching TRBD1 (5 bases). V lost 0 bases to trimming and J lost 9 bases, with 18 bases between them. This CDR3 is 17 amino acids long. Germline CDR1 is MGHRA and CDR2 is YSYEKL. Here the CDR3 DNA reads TGCGCCAGCAGCCAAGAGGGAGGAGGGGCAAAAGGTTCACCCCTCCACTTT. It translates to CASSQEGGGAKGSPLHF.

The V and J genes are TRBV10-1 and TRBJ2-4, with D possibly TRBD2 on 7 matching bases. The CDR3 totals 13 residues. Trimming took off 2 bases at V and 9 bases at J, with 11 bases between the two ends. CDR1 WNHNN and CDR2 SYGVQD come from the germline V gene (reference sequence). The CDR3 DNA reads TGCGCCAGCAGTGAGACAGGGAGGGGCATTCAGTACTTC. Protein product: CASSETGRGIQYF.

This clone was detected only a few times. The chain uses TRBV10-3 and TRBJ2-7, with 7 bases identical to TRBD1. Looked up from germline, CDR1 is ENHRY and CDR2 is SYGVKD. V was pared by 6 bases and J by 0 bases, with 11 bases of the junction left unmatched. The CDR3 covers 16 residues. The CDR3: CAISRRQGPSSYEQYF. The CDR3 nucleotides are TGTGCCATCAGCCGACGACAGGGCCCAAGCTCCTACGAGCAGTACTTC.

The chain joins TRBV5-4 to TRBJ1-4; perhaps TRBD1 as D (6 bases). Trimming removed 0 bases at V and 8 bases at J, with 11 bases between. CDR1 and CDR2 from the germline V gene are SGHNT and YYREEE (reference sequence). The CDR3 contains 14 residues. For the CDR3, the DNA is TGTGCCAGCAGCTTGGGGGGGCGACGAGAAAAACTGTTTTTT. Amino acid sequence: CASSLGGRREKLFF. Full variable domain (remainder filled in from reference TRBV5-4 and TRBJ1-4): ETGVTQSPTHLIKTRGQQVTLRCSSQSGHNTVSWYQQALGQGPQFIFQYYREEENGRGNFPPRFSGLQFPNYSSELNVNALELDDSALYLCASSLGGRREKLFFGSGTQLSVL.

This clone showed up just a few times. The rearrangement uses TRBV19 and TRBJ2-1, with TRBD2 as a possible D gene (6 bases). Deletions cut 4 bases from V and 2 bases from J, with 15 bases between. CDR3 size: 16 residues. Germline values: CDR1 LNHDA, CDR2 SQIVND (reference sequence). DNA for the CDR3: TGTGCCAGTAGTACCGGGACTGGAAGAACCTACAATGAGCAGTTCTTC. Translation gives CASSTGTGRTYNEQFF.

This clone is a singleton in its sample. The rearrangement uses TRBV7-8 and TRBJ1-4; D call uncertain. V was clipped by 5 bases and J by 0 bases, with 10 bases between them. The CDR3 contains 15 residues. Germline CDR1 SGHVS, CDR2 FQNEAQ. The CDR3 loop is CASSHSSTTNEKLFF. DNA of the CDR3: TGTGCCAGCAGCCATAGCTCTACAACTAATGAAAAACTGTTTTTT.